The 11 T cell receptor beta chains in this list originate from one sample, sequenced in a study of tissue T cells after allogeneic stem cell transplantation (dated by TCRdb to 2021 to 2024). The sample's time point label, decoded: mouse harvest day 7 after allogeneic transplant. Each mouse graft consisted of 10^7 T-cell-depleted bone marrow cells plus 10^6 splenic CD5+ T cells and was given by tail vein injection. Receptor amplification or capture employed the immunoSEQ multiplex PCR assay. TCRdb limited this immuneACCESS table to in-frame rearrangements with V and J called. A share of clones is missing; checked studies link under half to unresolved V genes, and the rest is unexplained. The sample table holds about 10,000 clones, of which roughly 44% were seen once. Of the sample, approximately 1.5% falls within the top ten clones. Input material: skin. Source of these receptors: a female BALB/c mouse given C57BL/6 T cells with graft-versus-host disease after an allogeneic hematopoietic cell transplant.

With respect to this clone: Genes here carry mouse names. The CDR3 protein is CASSLDWGDTQYF. The sequenced CDR3 bases are TGTGCCAGCAGTCTTGACTGGGGGGACACCCAGTAC. The chain uses TRBV26 and TRBJ2-5, with 9 bases identical to TRBD2. The observed sequence ends 1 residue before the CDR3 terminus, with the missing tail filled in from the germline J gene. CDR3 length: 13 residues. The V gene end was trimmed by 3 bases and the J gene end by 6 bases; junction bases not matched to a gene: 1. CDR1 and CDR2 from the germline V gene are KGHPV and FQNQEV (reference sequence).

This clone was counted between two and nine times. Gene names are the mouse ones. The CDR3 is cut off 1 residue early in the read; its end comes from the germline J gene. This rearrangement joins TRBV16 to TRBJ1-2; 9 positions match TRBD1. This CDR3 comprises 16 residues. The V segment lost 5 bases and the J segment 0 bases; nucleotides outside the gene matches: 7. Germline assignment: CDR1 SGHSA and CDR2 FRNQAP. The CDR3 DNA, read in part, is TGTGCAAGCAGCCCTCCGGGACAGGGTTCAAACTCCGACTACACC. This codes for CASSPPGQGSNSDYT. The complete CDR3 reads CASSPPGQGSNSDYTF.

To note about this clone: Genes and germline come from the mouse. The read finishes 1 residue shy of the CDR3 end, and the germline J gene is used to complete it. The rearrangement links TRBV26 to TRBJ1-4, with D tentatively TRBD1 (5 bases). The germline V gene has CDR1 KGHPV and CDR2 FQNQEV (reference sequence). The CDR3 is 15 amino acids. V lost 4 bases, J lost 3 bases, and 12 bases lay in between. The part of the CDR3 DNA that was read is TGTGCCAGCAGTCCGCAGGGAAGGGCCAACGAAAGATTATTT. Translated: CASSPQGRANERLF. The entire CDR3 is CASSPQGRANERLFF.

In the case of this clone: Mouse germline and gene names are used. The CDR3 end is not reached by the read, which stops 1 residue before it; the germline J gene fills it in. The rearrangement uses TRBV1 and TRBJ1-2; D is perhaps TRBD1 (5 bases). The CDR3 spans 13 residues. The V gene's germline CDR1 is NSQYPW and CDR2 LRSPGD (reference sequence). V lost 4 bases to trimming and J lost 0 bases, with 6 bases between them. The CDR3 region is CTCSGDPNSDYTF. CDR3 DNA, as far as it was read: TGCACCTGCAGTGGGGACCCAAACTCCGACTACACC.

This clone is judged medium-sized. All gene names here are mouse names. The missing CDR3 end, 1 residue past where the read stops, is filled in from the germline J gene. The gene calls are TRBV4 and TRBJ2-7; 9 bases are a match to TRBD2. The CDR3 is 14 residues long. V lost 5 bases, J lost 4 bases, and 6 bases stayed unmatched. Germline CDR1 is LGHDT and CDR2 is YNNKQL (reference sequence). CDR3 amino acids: CASSAGTGFYEQYF. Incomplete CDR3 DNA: TGTGCCAGCAGCGCCGGGACTGGGTTTTATGAACAGTAC.

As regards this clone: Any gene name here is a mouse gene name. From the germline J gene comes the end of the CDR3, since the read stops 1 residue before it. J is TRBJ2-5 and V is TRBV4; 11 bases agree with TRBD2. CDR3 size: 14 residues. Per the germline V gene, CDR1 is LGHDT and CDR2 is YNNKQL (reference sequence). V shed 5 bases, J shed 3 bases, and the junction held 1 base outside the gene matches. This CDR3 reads CASSRDWGQDTQYF. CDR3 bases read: TGTGCCAGCAGCCGGGACTGGGGGCAAGACACCCAGTAC.

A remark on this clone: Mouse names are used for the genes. The DNA read from the CDR3 is TGTGCCTGGAAGGCAGGTTCCTATAATTCGCCCCTCTAC. Encoded protein: CAWKAGSYNSPLY. In full, the CDR3 is CAWKAGSYNSPLYF. V and J are TRBV31 and TRBJ1-6; D is uncertain. The read halts 1 residue ahead of the CDR3 end, with the missing end drawn from the germline J gene. TRBJ1-6 is labeled an ORF, and its function is uncertain. The length of the CDR3 is 14 residues. Looked up from germline, CDR1 is GKSSPN and CDR2 is SITVG. Trimming left V 4 bases short and J 0 bases short, with 7 bases between.

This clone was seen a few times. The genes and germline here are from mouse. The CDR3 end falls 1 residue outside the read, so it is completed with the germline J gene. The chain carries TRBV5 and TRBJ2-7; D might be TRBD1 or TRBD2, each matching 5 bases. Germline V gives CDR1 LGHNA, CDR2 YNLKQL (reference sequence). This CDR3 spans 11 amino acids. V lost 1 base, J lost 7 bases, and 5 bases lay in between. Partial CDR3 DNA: TGTGCCAGCAGCCAAGGGGGGGAACAGTAC. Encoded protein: CASSQGGEQY. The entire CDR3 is CASSQGGEQYF.

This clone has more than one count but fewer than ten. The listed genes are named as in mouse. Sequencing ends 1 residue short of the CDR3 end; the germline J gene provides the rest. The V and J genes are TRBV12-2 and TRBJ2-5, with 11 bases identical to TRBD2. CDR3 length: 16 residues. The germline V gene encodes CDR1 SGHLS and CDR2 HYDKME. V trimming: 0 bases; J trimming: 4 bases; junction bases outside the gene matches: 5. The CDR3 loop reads CASSLTYWGGEDTQYF. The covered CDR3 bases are TGTGCCAGCTCTCTCACCTACTGGGGGGGCGAAGACACCCAGTAC.

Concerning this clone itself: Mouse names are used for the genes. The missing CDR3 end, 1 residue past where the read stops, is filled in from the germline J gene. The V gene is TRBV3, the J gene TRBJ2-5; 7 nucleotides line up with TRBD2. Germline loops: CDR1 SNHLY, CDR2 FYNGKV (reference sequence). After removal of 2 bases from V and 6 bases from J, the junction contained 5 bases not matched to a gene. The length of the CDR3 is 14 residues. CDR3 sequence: CASSLRGGGDTQYF. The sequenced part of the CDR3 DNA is TGTGCCAGCAGCTTACGGGGGGGAGGGGACACCCAGTAC.

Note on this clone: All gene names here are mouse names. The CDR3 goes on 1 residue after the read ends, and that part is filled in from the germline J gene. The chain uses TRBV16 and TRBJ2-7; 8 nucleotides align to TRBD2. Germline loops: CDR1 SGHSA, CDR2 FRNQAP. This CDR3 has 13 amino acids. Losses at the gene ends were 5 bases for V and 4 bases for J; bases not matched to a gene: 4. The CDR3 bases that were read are TGTGCAAGCAGCCTGGGGGGAGGGTATGAACAGTAC. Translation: CASSLGGGYEQY. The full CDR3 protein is CASSLGGGYEQYF.